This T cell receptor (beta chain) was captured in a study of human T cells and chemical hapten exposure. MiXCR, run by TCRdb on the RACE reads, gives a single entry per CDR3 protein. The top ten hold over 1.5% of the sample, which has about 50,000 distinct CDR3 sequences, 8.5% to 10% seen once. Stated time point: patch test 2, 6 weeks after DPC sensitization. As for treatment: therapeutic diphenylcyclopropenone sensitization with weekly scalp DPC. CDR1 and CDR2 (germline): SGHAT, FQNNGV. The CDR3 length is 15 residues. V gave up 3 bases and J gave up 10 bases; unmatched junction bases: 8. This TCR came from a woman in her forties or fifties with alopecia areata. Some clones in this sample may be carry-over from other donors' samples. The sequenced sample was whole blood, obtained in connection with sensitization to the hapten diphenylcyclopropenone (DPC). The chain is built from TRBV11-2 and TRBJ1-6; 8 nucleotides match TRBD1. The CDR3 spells CASSFTDRGESPLHF. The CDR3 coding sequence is TGTGCCAGCAGCTTTACTGACAGGGGAGAGTCACCCCTCCACTTT.